This T cell receptor beta chain was identified in a study of blood T cell repertoires in COVID-19. On the study more broadly: PBMCs, B-cell-depleted T cells, or T cells provided the cDNA or gDNA that made up the material.

In the original processing: Amplification with reference gene primers provided the estimates of nucleated cell counts. The protocol was immunoSEQ multiplex PCR, while the TCRdb copy is restricted to in-frame clones and leaves out a portion. V and J calls and clone size are copied from that table; D and trimming were computed from the DNA. The table shows over 200,000 clones, with 75% to 90% occurring only once. This CDR3 region has 20 residues. V gave up 5 bases and J gave up 1 base, with 24 bases separating them. The germline CDR1 and CDR2 sequences are MNHEY and SMNVEV (reference sequence). This TCR was sampled from a woman between 70 and 85 years old with active or convalescent COVID-19. The chain links TRBV27 to TRBJ2-6; maybe TRBD1 (6 bases). The material sequenced was peripheral blood. CDR3 DNA: TGTGCCAGCAGTCGATGGGAAAACACAGGGAGAAGGTCTGGGGCCAACGTCCTGACTTTC. The encoded protein is CASSRWENTGRRSGANVLTF.